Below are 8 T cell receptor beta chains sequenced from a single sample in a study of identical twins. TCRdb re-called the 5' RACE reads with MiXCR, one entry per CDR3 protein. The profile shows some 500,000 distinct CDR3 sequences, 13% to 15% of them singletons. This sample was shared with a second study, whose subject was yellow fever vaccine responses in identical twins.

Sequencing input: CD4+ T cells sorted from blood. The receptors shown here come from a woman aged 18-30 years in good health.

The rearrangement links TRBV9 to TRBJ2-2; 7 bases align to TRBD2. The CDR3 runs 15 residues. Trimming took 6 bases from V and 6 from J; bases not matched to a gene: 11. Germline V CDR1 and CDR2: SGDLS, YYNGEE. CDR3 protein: CASKKGLDSAGELFF. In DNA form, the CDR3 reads TGTGCCAGCAAGAAAGGACTAGATAGCGCCGGGGAGCTGTTTTTT.

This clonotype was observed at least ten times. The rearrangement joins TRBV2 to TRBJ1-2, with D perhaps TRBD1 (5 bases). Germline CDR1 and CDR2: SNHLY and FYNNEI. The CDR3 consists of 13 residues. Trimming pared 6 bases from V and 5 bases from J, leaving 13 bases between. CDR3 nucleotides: TGTGCCAGCAGCGGGACGGAGGCATATGGCTACACCTTC. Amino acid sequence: CASSGTEAYGYTF.

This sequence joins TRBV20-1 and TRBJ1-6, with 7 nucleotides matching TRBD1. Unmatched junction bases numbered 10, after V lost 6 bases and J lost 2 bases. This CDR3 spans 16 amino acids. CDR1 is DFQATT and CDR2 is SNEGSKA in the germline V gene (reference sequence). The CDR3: CSAIWNRGPYNSPLHF. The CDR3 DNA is TGCAGTGCCATTTGGAACAGGGGACCCTATAATTCACCCCTCCACTTT.

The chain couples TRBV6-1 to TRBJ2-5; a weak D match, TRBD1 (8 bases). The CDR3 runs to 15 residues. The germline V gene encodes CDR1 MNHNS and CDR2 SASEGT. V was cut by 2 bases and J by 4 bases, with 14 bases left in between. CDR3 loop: CASSEQGASGETQYF. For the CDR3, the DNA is TGTGCCAGCAGTGAACAGGGGGCTAGCGGAGAGACCCAGTACTTC.

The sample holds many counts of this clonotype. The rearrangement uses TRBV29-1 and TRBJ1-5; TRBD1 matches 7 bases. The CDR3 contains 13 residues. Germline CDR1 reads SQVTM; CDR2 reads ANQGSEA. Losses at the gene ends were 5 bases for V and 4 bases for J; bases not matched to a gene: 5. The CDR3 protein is CSVKGGGNQPQHF. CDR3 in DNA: TGCAGCGTTAAAGGGGGCGGAAATCAGCCCCAGCATTTT.

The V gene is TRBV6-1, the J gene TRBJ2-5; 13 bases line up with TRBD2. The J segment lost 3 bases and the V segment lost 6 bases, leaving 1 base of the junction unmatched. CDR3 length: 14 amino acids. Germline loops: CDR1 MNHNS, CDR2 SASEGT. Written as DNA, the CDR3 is TGTGCCAGCAGGGGGACTAGCGGGAAAGAGACCCAGTACTTC. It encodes CASRGTSGKETQYF.

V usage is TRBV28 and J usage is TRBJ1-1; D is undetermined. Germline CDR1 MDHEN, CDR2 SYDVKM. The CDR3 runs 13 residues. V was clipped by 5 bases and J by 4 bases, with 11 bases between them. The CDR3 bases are TGTGCCAGCAGTATTCGGACGGCCACTGAAGCTTTCTTT. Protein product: CASSIRTATEAFF.

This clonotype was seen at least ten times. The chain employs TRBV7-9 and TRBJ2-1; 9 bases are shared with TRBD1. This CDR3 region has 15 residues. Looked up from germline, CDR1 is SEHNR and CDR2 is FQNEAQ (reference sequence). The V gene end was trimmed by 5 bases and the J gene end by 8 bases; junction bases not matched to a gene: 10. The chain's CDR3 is CASSPRQGVRDEQFF. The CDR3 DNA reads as TGTGCCAGCAGCCCCCGACAGGGGGTCCGCGATGAGCAGTTCTTC.